Following are 26 T cell receptor beta chains from one sample sequenced in a study of cytomegalovirus exposure and HLA in healthy donors. This PCR relied on a set of 60 Vbeta primers and 13 Jbeta primers. The data were produced by immunoSEQ multiplex PCR, yet TCRdb's version contains in-frame clones alone and is incomplete. The profile covers approximately 100,000 clones, with about two thirds appearing a single time and 2% to 2.5% taken by the ten largest. What was sequenced was PBMCs. Source of these receptors: a man aged 50 to 59 in good health and CMV-seronegative.

The chain links TRBV2 to TRBJ2-7, with 10 bases matching TRBD2. CDR1 and CDR2 from the germline V gene are SNHLY and FYNNEI. The length of the CDR3 is 15 residues. With V trimmed by 2 bases and J by 5 bases, 6 bases remained unmatched. CDR3: CASSETAGGPNEQYF. The CDR3 nucleotides read TGTGCCAGCAGTGAAACAGCGGGAGGGCCCAACGAGCAGTACTTC.

This chain links TRBV5-4 with TRBJ1-4; TRBD1 agrees at 10 bases. Germline V gene lookup returns CDR1 SGHNT and CDR2 YYREEE (reference sequence). CDR3 length: 19 amino acids. Trimming at V came to 1 base and at J to 8 bases, leaving 17 bases not matched to a gene. The CDR3 bases are TGTGCCAGCAGCTTGAGGGGACAGGGGCGATCTGGCTTTAGAGAAAAACTGTTTTTT. Amino acid sequence: CASSLRGQGRSGFREKLFF.

This rearrangement joins TRBV4-1 to TRBJ1-5, with TRBD1 identical over 7 bases. This CDR3 is built from 17 residues. V shed 1 base and J 4 bases; nucleotides not matched to a gene: 10. Germline-derived CDR1 and CDR2 are MGHRA and YSYEKL. The CDR3 loop is CASSQVSVAGGNQPQHF. Here the CDR3 DNA reads TGCGCCAGCAGCCAAGTCAGTGTTGCAGGGGGGAATCAGCCCCAGCATTTT.

The chain employs TRBV7-2 and TRBJ2-4; D is perhaps TRBD1 (5 bases). The CDR3 spans 15 residues. Germline V gene lookup returns CDR1 SGHTA and CDR2 FQGNSA. V lost 3 bases and J 8 bases, leaving 17 bases between the germline ends. As DNA, the CDR3 is TGTGCCAGCAGCTTGATCGCAGGGCTTTCCGACATTCAGTACTTC. Its protein is CASSLIAGLSDIQYF.

The chain employs TRBV19 and TRBJ2-7; the D is unclear. The CDR3 is made up of 14 amino acids. Trimming took 7 bases from V and 3 from J, leaving 16 bases between them. Germline loops: CDR1 LNHDA, CDR2 SQIVND (reference sequence). CDR3 coding DNA: TGTGCCAGTAAAGGCCCCGGGTCGGGCTACGAGCAGTACTTC. This sequence encodes CASKGPGSGYEQYF.

This clone appeared once. The CDR3 DNA is TGTGCCAGCAGCGTAACGCCGGGACTGAGCTCTGGAAACACCATATATTTT. Protein product: CASSVTPGLSSGNTIYF. The chain combines TRBV9 with TRBJ1-3; D is possibly TRBD1 (5 bases). Germline CDR1 and CDR2: SGDLS and YYNGEE. Deletions cut 1 base from V and 0 bases from J, with 14 bases between. CDR3 length equals 17 residues.

V and J are TRBV7-9 and TRBJ2-7; tentatively, D is TRBD1 (6 bases). CDR3 length: 16 residues. From germline, CDR1 is SEHNR and CDR2 FQNEAQ (reference sequence). Between the trimmed V and J ends, which lost 1 base and 2 bases, there was a span of 15 bases. The CDR3 DNA reads TGTGCCAGCAGCTTAGTAGGTGGGGGCGGCACCTACGAGCAGTACTTC. It specifies CASSLVGGGGTYEQYF.

The chain joins TRBV5-1 to TRBJ2-4, with D tentatively TRBD2 (6 bases). This CDR3 has 16 residues. V was trimmed by 2 bases and J by 0 bases, leaving 12 bases between them. Per the germline V gene, CDR1 is SGHRS and CDR2 is YFSETQ. In DNA, the CDR3 is TGCGCCAGCAGCTTCACGTACGGGGGAGCCAAAAACATTCAGTACTTC. Encoded protein: CASSFTYGGAKNIQYF. The full variable domain, its missing parts supplied by reference TRBV5-1 and TRBJ2-4, is KAGVTQTPRYLIKTRGQQVTLSCSPISGHRSVSWYQQTPGQGLQFLFEYFSETQRNKGNFPGRFSGRQFSNSRSEMNVSTLELGDSALYLCASSFTYGGAKNIQYFGAGTRLSVL.

This sequence joins TRBV7-3 and TRBJ2-2, with 8 bases that match TRBD2. The length of the CDR3 is 16 residues. V trimming: 5 bases; J trimming: 6 bases; junction bases outside the gene matches: 11. Germline V CDR1 and CDR2: SGHTA, FQGTGA. The CDR3 DNA follows: TGTGCCAGCAGCCAAGCCCTTAGCGGGATTCCCGGGGAGCTGTTTTTT. Residues: CASSQALSGIPGELFF.

The chain is built from TRBV7-9 and TRBJ1-1; TRBD1 agrees at 9 bases. This CDR3 comprises 15 residues. J lost 5 bases, V lost 5 bases, and 9 bases had no gene match. Germline V gives CDR1 SEHNR, CDR2 FQNEAQ (reference sequence). The CDR3 region has the DNA TGTGCCAGCAGCCCGCACAGGGGGCCCGGAACTGAAGCTTTCTTT. Translated, it gives CASSPHRGPGTEAFF.

The chain combines TRBV6-5 with TRBJ1-2; possible D gene TRBD1, 5 bases. Germline CDR1 is MNHEY and CDR2 is SVGAGI. This CDR3 spans 13 amino acids. V lost 8 bases to trimming and J lost 2 bases, with 12 bases between them. The DNA of the CDR3 is TGTGCCAGCCAGGGAGGCCGAAACTATGGCTACACCTTC. Encoded protein: CASQGGRNYGYTF.

This rearrangement joins TRBV6-1 to TRBJ1-1; the match to TRBD1 covers 8 bases. CDR1 MNHNS and CDR2 SASEGT come from the germline V gene. V trimming: 2 bases; J trimming: 3 bases; junction bases outside the gene matches: 8. This CDR3 region has 16 residues. The CDR3 is CASSEWAGGTDTEAFF. CDR3 sequence (DNA): TGTGCCAGCAGTGAATGGGCAGGGGGCACCGACACTGAAGCTTTCTTT.

This clone has a handful of counts. V gene TRBV7-9 combines with J gene TRBJ1-6, with D perhaps TRBD1 (5 bases). Germline CDR1 and CDR2: SEHNR and FQNEAQ (reference sequence). V dropped 5 bases and J dropped 7 bases, with 21 bases sitting between them. This CDR3 is 17 amino acids long. CDR3 loop: CASSRQLIGNPNSPLHF. The CDR3 DNA sequence: TGTGCCAGCAGCCGACAGCTCATCGGTAACCCGAATTCACCCCTCCACTTT.

This chain uses TRBV29-1 with TRBJ2-3; 10 positions agree with TRBD1. The trim removed 6 bases at V and 5 bases at J, leaving 8 bases unmatched. The germline CDR1 and CDR2 sequences are SQVTM and ANQGSEA. CDR3 size: 14 residues. CDR3 amino acids: CSVYGTGVGDTQYF. The CDR3 bases are TGCAGCGTGTACGGGACAGGGGTTGGAGATACGCAGTATTTT.

This chain uses TRBV6-4 with TRBJ1-1; no clear D gene. V was pared by 2 bases and J by 5 bases, with 9 bases between. There are 13 residues in the CDR3. Germline V gene sequence: CDR1 MRHNA, CDR2 SNTAGT. This chain's CDR3 is CASSDGLNTEAFF. The CDR3 nucleotides are TGTGCCAGCAGTGACGGACTTAATACTGAAGCTTTCTTT.

The V call is TRBV7-9, the J call TRBJ2-7, with TRBD1 identical over 12 bases. Germline CDR1 is SEHNR and CDR2 is FQNEAQ (reference sequence). There are 14 residues in the CDR3. The ends lost 4 bases at V and 7 bases at J; junction bases unmatched: 5. In nucleotides, the CDR3 is TGTGCCAGCAGCTGGGGACAGGGGGCGCATGAGCAGTACTTC. Its translation is CASSWGQGAHEQYF.

The gene calls are TRBV15 and TRBJ2-7; TRBD1 matches 8 bases. With V trimmed by 5 bases and J by 3 bases, 3 bases remained unmatched. Germline V lookup: CDR1 LNHNV, CDR2 YYDKDF (reference sequence). The CDR3 length is 13 residues. The DNA of the CDR3 is TGTGCCACCAGCTACGGACAGGGCTACGAGCAGTACTTC. Protein product: CATSYGQGYEQYF.

The V and J genes are TRBV27 and TRBJ2-3; a weak D match, TRBD2 (6 bases). CDR1 MNHEY and CDR2 SMNVEV come from the germline V gene (reference sequence). V lost 7 bases and J 0 bases, leaving 17 bases between the germline ends. The CDR3 covers 16 residues. This CDR3 reads CASNKASALSTDTQYF. The CDR3 DNA is TGTGCCAGCAACAAAGCTAGCGCCCTGAGCACAGATACGCAGTATTTT.

This chain connects TRBV2 to TRBJ2-5, with 7 bases that match TRBD2. The J segment lost 1 base and the V segment lost 7 bases, leaving 3 bases of the junction unmatched. The CDR3 runs 13 residues. Germline V lookup: CDR1 SNHLY, CDR2 FYNNEI. CDR3 loop: CASTSGPQETQYF. The CDR3 DNA sequence: TGTGCCAGCACTAGCGGTCCCCAAGAGACCCAGTACTTC.

The chain has TRBV28 and TRBJ1-2, with a possible D match to TRBD1 (6 bases). The CDR3 consists of 15 residues. Trimming shortened V by 5 bases and J by 4 bases, and 17 bases separated the two germline ends. Germline V gene sequence: CDR1 MDHEN, CDR2 SYDVKM. CDR3: CASSSTGPPGYGYTF. The CDR3 coding sequence is TGTGCCAGCAGTAGCACAGGGCCTCCGGGCTATGGCTACACCTTC.

The V call is TRBV4-2, the J call TRBJ2-2; 7 bases are a match to TRBD1. Germline lookup yields CDR1 LGHNA and CDR2 YNFKEQ. CDR3 length: 15 amino acids. V lost 1 base, J lost 7 bases, and 6 bases stayed unmatched. This CDR3 reads CASSQVTRGHGELFF. CDR3 in DNA: TGTGCCAGCAGCCAAGTCACGAGGGGGCACGGGGAGCTGTTTTTT.

This clone has more than one count but fewer than ten. This chain uses TRBV5-1 with TRBJ1-4; 7 positions agree with TRBD1. The CDR3 extends over 15 amino acids. Germline V gene sequence: CDR1 SGHRS, CDR2 YFSETQ. V dropped 4 bases and J dropped 2; count of bases not matched to a gene: 5. The CDR3 loop is CASSVTGNTNEKLFF. The CDR3 DNA follows: TGCGCCAGCAGCGTGACAGGGAACACTAATGAAAAACTGTTTTTT.

The J gene is TRBJ1-2, the V gene TRBV9; 10 bases align to TRBD1. CDR3 length equals 15 residues. The V gene's germline CDR1 is SGDLS and CDR2 YYNGEE. V lost 3 bases to trimming and J lost 5 bases; unmatched junction nucleotides: 7. In nucleotides, the CDR3 is TGTGCCAGCAGCGCAGATGGGACAGGGGATTATGGCTACACCTTC. This encodes CASSADGTGDYGYTF.

This sequence joins TRBV7-3 and TRBJ2-5; 9 bases are shared with TRBD1. V was pared by 5 bases and J by 4 bases, with 2 bases of the junction left unmatched. This CDR3 region has 13 residues. Germline CDR1 and CDR2: SGHTA and FQGTGA. The CDR3 bases are TGTGCCAGCAGCCCGGACAGGGGAGAGACCCAGTACTTC. Its protein is CASSPDRGETQYF.

The rearrangement joins TRBV29-1 to TRBJ2-3, with TRBD2 matching 7 bases. This CDR3 comprises 14 residues. Germline V gene sequence: CDR1 SQVTM, CDR2 ANQGSEA. The trim removed 7 bases at V and 2 bases at J, leaving 9 bases unmatched. CDR3 nucleotide sequence: TGCAGCGCTGCCTCCGGGACTATCACAGATACGCAGTATTTT. It encodes CSAASGTITDTQYF.

This chain links TRBV15 with TRBJ2-1, with 9 bases fitting TRBD1. The V gene end was trimmed by 4 bases and the J gene end by 4 bases; junction bases not matched to a gene: 5. This CDR3 is 15 amino acids long. Germline CDR1 reads LNHNV; CDR2 reads YYDKDF (reference sequence). The CDR3 bases are TGTGCCACCAGCACAGCCGGGACAGGGTACAATGAGCAGTTCTTC. Protein: CATSTAGTGYNEQFF.